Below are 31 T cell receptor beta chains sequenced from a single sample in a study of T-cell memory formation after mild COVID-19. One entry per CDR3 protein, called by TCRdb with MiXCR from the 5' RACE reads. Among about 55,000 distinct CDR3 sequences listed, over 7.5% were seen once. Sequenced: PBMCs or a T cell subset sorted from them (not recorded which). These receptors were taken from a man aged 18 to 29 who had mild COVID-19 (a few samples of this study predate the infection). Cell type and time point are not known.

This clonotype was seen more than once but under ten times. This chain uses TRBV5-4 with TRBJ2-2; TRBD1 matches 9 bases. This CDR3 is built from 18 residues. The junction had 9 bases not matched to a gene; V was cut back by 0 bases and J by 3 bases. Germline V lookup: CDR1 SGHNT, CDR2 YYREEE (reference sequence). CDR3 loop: CASSLALTGGRDTGELFF. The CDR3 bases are TGTGCCAGCAGCTTGGCCCTCACAGGGGGCAGGGACACCGGGGAGCTGTTTTTT.

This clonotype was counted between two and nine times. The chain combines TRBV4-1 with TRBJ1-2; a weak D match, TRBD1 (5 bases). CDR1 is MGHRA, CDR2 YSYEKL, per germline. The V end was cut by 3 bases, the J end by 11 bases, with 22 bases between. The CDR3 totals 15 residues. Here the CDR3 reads CASSQALREGRRYTF. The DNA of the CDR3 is TGCGCCAGCAGCCAGGCTCTCAGGGAGGGGAGGCGATACACCTTC.

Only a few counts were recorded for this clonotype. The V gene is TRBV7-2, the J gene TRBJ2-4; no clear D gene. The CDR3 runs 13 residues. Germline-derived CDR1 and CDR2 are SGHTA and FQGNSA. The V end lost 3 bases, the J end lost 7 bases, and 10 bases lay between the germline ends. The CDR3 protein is CASSLLRSNIQYF. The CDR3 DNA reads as TGTGCCAGCAGCTTGCTGAGAAGTAACATTCAGTACTTC. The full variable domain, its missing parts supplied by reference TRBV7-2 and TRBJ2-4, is GAGVSQSPSNKVTEKGKDVELRCDPISGHTALYWYRQSLGQGLEFLIYFQGNSAPDKSGLPSDRFSAERTGGSVSTLTIQRTQQEDSAVYLCASSLLRSNIQYFGAGTRLSVL.

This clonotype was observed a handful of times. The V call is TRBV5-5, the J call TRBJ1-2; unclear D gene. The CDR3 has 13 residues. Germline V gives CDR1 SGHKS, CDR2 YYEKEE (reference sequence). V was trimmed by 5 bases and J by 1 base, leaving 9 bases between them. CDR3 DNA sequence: TGTGCCAGCAGGCTGGGAGATAACTATGGCTACACCTTC. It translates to CASRLGDNYGYTF. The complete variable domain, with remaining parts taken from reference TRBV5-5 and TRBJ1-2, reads DAGVTQSPTHLIKTRGQQVTLRCSPISGHKSVSWYQQVLGQGPQFIFQYYEKEERGRGNFPDRFSARQFPNYSSELNVNALLLGDSALYLCASRLGDNYGYTFGSGTRLTVV.

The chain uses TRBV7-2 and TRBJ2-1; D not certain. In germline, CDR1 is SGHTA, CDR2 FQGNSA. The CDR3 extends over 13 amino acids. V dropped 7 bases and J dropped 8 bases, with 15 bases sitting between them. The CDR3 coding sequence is TGTGCCAGCACCCTGCATGCTTCCGATGAGCAGTTCTTC. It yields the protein CASTLHASDEQFF. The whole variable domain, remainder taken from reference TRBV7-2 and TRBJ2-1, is GAGVSQSPSNKVTEKGKDVELRCDPISGHTALYWYRQSLGQGLEFLIYFQGNSAPDKSGLPSDRFSAERTGGSVSTLTIQRTQQEDSAVYLCASTLHASDEQFFGPGTRLTVL.

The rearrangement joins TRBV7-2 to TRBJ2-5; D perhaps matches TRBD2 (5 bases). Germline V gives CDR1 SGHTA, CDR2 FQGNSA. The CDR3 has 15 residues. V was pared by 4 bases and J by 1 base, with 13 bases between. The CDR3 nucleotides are TGTGCCAGCAGCTCCCTAGGACTTATCCAAGAGACCCAGTACTTC. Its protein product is CASSSLGLIQETQYF.

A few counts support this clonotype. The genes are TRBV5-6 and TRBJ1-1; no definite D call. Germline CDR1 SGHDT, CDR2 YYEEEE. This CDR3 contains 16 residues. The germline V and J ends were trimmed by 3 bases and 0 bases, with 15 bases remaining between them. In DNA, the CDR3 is TGTGCCAGCAGCTGGGGATTACAGAAAATGAACACTGAAGCTTTCTTT. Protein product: CASSWGLQKMNTEAFF.

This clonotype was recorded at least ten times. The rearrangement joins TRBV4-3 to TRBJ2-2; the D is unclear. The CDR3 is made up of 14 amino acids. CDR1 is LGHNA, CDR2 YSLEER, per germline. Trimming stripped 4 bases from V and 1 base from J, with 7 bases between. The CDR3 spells CASSLTVNTGELFF. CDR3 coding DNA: TGCGCCAGCAGCCTCACGGTGAACACCGGGGAGCTGTTTTTT.

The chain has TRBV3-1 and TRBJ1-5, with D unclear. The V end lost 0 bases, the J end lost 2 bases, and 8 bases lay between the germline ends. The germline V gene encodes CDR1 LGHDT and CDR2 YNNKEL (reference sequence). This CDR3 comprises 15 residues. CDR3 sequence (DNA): TGTGCCAGCAGCCAAGAGAACGGGGGCAATCAGCCCCAGCATTTT. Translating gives CASSQENGGNQPQHF.

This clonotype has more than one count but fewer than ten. CDR3 loop: CASSLFGLNSEGDEQFF. In DNA, the CDR3 is TGTGCCAGCAGCTTGTTCGGGCTTAATTCCGAAGGCGATGAGCAGTTCTTC. V is TRBV5-5 and J is TRBJ2-1; D is unclear. The CDR3 contains 17 residues. The V and J ends lost 1 base and 8 bases respectively, with 22 bases between them. The V gene's germline CDR1 is SGHKS and CDR2 YYEKEE (reference sequence).

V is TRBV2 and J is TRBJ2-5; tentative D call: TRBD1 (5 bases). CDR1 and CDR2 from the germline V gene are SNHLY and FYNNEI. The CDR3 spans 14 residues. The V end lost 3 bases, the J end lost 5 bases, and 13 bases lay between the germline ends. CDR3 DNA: TGTGCCAGCAGTGATGGCAGGGCTCGGGAGACCCAGTACTTC. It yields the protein CASSDGRARETQYF. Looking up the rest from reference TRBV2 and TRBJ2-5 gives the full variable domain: EPEVTQTPSHQVTQMGQEVILRCVPISNHLYFYWYRQILGQKVEFLVSFYNNEISEKSEIFDDQFSVERPDGSNFTLKIRSTKLEDSAMYFCASSDGRARETQYFGPGTRLLVL.

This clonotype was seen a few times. The CDR3 DNA reads TGTGCCAGCAGTATACTTAGGCTGCAGTATTTT. As protein: CASSILRLQYF. This rearrangement joins TRBV12-3 or TRBV12-4 to TRBJ2-3; D uncertain. The germline V and J ends were trimmed by 5 bases and 11 bases, with 11 bases remaining between them. This CDR3 has 11 residues.

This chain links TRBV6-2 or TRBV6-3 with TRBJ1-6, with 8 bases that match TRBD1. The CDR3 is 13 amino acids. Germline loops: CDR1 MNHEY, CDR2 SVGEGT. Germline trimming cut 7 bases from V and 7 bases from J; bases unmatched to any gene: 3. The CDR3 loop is CASTRQGNSPLHF. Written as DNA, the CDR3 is TGTGCCAGCACCCGACAGGGGAATTCACCCCTCCACTTT.

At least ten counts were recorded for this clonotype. The CDR3 loop is CASSQADRGYEQYF. The CDR3 DNA follows: TGCGCCAGCAGCCAAGCGGACAGGGGCTACGAGCAGTACTTC. The V gene is TRBV4-3, the J gene TRBJ2-7; 9 bases are shared with TRBD1. J lost 3 bases, V lost 1 base, and 1 base had no gene match. Germline V gene lookup returns CDR1 LGHNA and CDR2 YSLEER. The CDR3 is 14 amino acids.

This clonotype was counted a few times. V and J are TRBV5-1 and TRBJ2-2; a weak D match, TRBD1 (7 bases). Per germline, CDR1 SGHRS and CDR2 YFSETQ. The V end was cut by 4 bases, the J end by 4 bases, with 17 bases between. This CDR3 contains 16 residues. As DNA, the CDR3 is TGCGCCAGCAGCCCCCTCGAGCAGGGGGGCACCGGGGAGCTGTTTTTT. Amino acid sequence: CASSPLEQGGTGELFF.

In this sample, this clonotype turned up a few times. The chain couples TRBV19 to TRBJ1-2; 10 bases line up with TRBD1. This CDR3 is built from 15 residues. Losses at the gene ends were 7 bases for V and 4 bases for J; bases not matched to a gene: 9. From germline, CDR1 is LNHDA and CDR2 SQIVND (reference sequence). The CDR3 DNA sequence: TGTGCCAGTACCCCGGACAGGGGGGGATCCTATGGCTACACCTTC. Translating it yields CASTPDRGGSYGYTF.

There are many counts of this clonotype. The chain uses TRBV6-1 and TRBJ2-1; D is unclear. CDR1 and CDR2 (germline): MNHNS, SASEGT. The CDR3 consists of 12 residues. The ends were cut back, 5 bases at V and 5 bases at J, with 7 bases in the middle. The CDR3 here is CASSPRNNEQFF. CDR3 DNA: TGTGCCAGCAGTCCGAGGAACAATGAGCAGTTCTTC.

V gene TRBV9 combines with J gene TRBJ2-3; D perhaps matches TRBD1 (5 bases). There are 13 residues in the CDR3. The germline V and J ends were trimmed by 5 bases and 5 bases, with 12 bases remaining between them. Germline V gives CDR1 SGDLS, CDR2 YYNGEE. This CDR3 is CASSVDREDTQYF. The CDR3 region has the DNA TGTGCCAGCAGTGTTGACAGAGAAGATACGCAGTATTTT.

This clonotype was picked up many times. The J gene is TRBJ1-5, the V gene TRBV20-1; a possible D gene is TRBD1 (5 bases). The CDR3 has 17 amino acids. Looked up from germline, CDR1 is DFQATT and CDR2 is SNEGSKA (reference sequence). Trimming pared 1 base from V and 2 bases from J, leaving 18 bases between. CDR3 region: CSARVGHAPYGNQPQHF. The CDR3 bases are TGCAGTGCTAGAGTCGGACACGCACCCTATGGCAATCAGCCCCAGCATTTT.

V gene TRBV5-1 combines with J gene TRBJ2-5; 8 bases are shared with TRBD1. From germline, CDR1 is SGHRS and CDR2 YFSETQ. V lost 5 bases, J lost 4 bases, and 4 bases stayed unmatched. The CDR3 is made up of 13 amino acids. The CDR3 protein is CASRTGGGETQYF. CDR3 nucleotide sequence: TGCGCCAGCAGAACAGGGGGAGGAGAGACCCAGTACTTC.

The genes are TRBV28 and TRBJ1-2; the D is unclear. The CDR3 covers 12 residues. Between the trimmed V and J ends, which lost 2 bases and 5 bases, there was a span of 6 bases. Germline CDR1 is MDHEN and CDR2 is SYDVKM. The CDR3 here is CASSLAVYGYTF. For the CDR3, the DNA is TGTGCCAGCAGTTTAGCCGTGTATGGCTACACCTTC.

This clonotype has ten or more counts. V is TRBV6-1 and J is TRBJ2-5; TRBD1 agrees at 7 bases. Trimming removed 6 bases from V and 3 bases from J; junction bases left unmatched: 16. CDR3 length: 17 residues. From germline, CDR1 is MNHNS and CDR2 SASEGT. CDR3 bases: TGTGCCAGCAGAGCCATTTTACAGGGGCTTGGGGAAGAGACCCAGTACTTC. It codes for CASRAILQGLGEETQYF.

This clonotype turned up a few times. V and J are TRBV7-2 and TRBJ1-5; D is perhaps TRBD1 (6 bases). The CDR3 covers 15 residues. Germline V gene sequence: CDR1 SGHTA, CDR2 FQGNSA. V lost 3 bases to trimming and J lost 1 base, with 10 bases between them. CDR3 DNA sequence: TGTGCCAGCAGCTTGGGGGGGCGAAGCAATCAGCCCCAGCATTTT. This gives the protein CASSLGGRSNQPQHF.

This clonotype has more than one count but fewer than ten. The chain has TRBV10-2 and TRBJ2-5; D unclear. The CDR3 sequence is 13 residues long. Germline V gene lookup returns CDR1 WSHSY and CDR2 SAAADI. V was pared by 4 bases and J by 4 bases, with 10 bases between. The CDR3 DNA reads TGCGCCAGCAGTGGAGATAGCAGAGAGACCCAGTACTTC. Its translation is CASSGDSRETQYF.

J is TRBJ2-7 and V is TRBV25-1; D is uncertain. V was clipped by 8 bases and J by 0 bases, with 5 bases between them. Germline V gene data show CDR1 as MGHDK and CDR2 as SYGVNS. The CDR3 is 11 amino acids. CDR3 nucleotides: TGTGCCAGCCTGAGCTCCTACGAGCAGTACGTC. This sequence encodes CASLSSYEQYV.

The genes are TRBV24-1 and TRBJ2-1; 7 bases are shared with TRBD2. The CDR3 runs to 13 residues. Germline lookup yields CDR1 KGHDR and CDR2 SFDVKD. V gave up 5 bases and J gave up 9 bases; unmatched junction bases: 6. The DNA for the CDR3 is TGTGCCACCAGTGTGACGGGGGGAAGTGAGCAGTTCTTC. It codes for CATSVTGGSEQFF.

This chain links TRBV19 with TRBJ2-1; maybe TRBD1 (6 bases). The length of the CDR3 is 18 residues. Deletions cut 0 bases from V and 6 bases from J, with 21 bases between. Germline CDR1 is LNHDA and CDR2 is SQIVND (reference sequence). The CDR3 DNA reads TGTGCCAGTAGTATAGACGAAAGTCCGGGACACGTTCGCAATGAGCAGTTCTTC. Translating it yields CASSIDESPGHVRNEQFF.

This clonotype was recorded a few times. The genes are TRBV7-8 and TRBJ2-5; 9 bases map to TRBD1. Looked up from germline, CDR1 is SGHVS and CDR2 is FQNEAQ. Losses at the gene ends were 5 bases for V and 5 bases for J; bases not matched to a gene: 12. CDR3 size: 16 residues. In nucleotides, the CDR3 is TGTGCCAGCAGCGCTTCACCACAGGGGGCTGCGGAGACCCAGTACTTC. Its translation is CASSASPQGAAETQYF.

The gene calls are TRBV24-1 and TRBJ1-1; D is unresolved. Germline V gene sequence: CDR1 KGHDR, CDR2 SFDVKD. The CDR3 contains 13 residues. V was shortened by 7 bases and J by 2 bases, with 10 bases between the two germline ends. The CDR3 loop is CATRTHLNTEAFF. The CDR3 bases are TGTGCCACCAGGACGCATCTTAACACTGAAGCTTTCTTT.

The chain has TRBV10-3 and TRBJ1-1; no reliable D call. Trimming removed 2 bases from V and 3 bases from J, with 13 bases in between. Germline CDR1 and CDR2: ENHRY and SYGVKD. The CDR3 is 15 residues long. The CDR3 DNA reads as TGTGCCATCAGTGAGAATCGGGGAGGGTACACTGAAGCTTTCTTT. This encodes CAISENRGGYTEAFF.

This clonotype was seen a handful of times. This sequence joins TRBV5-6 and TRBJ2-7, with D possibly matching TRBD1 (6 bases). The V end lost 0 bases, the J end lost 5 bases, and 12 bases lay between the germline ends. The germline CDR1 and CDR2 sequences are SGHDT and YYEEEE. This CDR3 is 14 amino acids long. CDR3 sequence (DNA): TGTGCCAGCAGCTTGGCTCAGGGGATCGACGAGCAGTACTTC. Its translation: CASSLAQGIDEQYF.